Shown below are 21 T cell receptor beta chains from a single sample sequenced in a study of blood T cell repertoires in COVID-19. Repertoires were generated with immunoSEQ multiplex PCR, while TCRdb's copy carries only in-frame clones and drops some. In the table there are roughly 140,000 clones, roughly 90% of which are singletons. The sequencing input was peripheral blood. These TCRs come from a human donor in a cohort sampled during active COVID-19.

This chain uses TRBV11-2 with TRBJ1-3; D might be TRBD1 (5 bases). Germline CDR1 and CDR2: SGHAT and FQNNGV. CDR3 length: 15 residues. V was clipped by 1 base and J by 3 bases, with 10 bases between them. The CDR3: CASSLASGIGNTIYF. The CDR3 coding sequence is TGTGCCAGCAGCTTAGCGTCAGGGATTGGAAACACCATATATTTT.

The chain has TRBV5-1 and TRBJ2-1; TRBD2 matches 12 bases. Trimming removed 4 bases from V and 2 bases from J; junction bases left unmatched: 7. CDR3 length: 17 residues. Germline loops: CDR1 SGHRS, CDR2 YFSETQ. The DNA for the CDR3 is TGCGCCAGCAGCCCCACCTCTAGCGGGAGGGCCTACAATGAGCAGTTCTTC. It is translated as CASSPTSSGRAYNEQFF.

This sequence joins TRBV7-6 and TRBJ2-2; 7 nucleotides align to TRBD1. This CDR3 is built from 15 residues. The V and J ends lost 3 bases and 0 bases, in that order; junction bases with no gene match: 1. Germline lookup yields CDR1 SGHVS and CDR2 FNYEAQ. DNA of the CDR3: TGTGCCAGCAGCTTTGGGACAGCGAACACCGGGGAGCTGTTTTTT. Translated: CASSFGTANTGELFF.

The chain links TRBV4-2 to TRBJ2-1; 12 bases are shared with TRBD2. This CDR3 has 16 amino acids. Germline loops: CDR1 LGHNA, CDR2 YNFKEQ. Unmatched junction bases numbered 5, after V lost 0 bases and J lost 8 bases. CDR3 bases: TGTGCCAGCAGCCAAGATAAACTAGCGGGAGGTGATGAGCAGTTCTTC. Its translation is CASSQDKLAGGDEQFF.

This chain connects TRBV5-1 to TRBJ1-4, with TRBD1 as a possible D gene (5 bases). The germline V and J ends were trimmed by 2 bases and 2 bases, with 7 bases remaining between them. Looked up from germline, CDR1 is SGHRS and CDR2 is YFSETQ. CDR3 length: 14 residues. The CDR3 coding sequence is TGCGCCAGCAGCTTCGGGGGGACTAATGAAAAACTGTTTTTT. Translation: CASSFGGTNEKLFF.

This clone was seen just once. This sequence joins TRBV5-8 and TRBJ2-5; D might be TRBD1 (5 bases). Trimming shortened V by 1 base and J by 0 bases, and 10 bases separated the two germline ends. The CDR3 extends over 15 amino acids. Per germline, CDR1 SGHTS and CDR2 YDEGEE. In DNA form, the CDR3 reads TGTGCCAGCAGCTTGTCAGGGCGGTACCAAGAGACCCAGTACTTC. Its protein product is CASSLSGRYQETQYF.

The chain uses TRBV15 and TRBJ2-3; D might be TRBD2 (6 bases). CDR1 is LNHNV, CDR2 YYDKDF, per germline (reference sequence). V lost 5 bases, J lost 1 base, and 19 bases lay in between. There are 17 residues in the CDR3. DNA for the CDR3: TGTGCCACCAGCGTCCGGCGGGACCTTTTCCGCACAGATACGCAGTATTTT. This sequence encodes CATSVRRDLFRTDTQYF.

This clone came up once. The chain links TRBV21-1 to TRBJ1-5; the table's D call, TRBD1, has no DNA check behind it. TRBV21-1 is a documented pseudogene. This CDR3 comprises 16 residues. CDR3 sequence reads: CASSNGAGGNNQPQHF. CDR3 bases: TGTGCCAGCAGCAACGGGGCAGGGGGTAACAATCAGCCCCAGCATTTT.

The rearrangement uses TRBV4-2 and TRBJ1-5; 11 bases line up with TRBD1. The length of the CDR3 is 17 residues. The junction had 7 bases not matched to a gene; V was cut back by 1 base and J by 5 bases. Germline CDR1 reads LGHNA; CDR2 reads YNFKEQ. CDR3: CASSQVFGTGGYQPQHF. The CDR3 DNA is TGTGCCAGCAGCCAAGTTTTCGGGACAGGGGGGTATCAGCCCCAGCATTTT.

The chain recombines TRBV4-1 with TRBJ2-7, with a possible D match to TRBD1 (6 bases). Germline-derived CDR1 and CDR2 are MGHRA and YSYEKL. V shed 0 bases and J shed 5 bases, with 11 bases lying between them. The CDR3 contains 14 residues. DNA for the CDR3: TGCGCCAGCAGCCAAGATCCAAACAGGGACGAGCAGTACTTC. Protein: CASSQDPNRDEQYF.

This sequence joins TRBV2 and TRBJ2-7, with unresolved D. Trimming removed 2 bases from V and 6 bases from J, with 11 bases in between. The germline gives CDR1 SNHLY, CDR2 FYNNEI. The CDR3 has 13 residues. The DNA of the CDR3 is TGTGCCAGCAGTGAAAGGCTAGGAGCCGAGCAGTACTTC. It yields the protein CASSERLGAEQYF.

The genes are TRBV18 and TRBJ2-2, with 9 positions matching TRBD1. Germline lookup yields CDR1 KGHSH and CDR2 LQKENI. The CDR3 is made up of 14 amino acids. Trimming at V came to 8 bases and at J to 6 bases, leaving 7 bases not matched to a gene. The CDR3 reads CASEQGAASGELFF. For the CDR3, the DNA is TGTGCCAGCGAACAGGGGGCTGCGTCCGGGGAGCTGTTTTTT.

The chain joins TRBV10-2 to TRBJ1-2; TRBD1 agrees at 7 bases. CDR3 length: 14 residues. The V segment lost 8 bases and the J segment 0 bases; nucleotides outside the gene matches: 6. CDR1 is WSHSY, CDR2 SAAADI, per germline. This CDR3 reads CASAGTAANYGYTF. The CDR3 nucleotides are TGCGCCAGCGCCGGGACAGCAGCTAACTATGGCTACACCTTC.

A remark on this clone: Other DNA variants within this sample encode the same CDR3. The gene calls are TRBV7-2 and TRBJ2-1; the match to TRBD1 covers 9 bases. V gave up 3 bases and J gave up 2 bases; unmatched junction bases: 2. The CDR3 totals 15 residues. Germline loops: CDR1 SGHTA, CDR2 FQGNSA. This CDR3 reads CASSFGQGTYNEQFF. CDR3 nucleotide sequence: TGTGCCAGCAGCTTCGGACAGGGGACCTACAATGAGCAGTTCTTC.

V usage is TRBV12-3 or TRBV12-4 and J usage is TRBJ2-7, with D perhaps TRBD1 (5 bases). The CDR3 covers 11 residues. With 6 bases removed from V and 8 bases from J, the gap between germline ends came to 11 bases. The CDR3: CASRTTGKQYF. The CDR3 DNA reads TGTGCCAGCAGAACAACAGGCAAGCAGTACTTC.

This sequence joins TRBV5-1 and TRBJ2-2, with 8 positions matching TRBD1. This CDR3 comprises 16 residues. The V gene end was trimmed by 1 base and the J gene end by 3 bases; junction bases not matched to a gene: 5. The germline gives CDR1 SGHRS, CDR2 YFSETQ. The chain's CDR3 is CASSLYRGLDTGELFF. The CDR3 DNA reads TGCGCCAGCAGCTTGTACAGGGGGTTGGACACCGGGGAGCTGTTTTTT.

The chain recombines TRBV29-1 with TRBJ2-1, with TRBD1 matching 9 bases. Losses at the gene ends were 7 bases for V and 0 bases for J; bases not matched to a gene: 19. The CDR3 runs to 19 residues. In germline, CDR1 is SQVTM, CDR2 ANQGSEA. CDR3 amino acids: CSGIPGTGIISSSYNEQFF. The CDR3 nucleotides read TGCAGCGGCATCCCCGGGACAGGGATCATTTCGAGCTCCTACAATGAGCAGTTCTTC.

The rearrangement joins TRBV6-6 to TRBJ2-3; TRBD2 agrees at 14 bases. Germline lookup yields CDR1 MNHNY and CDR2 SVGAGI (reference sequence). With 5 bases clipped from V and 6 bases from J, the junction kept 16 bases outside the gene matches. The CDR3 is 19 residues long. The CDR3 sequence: CASSLQMGTSGGARDTQYF. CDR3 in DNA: TGTGCCAGCAGTCTCCAGATGGGGACTAGCGGGGGCGCTCGGGATACGCAGTATTTT.

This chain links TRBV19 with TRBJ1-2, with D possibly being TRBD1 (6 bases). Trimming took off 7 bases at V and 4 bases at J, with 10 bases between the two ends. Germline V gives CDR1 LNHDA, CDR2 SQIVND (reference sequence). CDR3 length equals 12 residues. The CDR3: CASTTGPYGYTF. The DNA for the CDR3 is TGTGCCAGTACTACAGGGCCCTATGGCTACACCTTC.

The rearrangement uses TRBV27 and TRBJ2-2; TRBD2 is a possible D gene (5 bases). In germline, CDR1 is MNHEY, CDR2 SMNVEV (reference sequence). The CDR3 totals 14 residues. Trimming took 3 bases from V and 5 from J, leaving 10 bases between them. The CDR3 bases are TGTGCCAGCAGTTTGCTACCGGGGACCGGGGAGCTGTTTTTT. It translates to CASSLLPGTGELFF.

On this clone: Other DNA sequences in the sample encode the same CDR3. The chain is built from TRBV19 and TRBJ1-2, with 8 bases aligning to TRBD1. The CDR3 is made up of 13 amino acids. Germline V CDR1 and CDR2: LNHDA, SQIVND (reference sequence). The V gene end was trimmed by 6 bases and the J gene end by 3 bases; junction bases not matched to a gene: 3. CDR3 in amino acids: CASSPTGDYGYTF. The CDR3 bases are TGTGCCAGTAGCCCGACAGGGGACTATGGCTACACCTTC.